This T cell receptor beta chain is drawn from a study of blood T cell repertoires in COVID-19. At the level of the study: Some COVID-19 samples were acute and others convalescent; all came from the United States, Italy and Spain.

Per the authors' pipeline: Counts of nucleated cells, estimated from reference gene primer amplification, were obtained. Sequencing was performed with immunoSEQ multiplex PCR; in TCRdb, only in-frame clones are kept and a portion is missing. The V and J calls and the clone size are those of that table, but D and trimming were determined from the DNA. In the table there are 300,000 to 400,000 clones, around 91% of which are singletons. The sequence derives from a man younger than 30 who had recovered from COVID-19. The specimen sequenced was PBMCs or T cells enriched from blood (not recorded which).

CDR3 bases: TGTGCCAGCAGTGAAAGGGGACAGGTTCTGGGTAACTATGGCTACACCTTC. Translation: CASSERGQVLGNYGYTF. V gene TRBV2 combines with J gene TRBJ1-2; 8 nucleotides agree with TRBD1. The V gene end was trimmed by 2 bases and the J gene end by 1 base; junction bases not matched to a gene: 9. The germline V gene encodes CDR1 SNHLY and CDR2 FYNNEI. CDR3 length equals 17 residues.